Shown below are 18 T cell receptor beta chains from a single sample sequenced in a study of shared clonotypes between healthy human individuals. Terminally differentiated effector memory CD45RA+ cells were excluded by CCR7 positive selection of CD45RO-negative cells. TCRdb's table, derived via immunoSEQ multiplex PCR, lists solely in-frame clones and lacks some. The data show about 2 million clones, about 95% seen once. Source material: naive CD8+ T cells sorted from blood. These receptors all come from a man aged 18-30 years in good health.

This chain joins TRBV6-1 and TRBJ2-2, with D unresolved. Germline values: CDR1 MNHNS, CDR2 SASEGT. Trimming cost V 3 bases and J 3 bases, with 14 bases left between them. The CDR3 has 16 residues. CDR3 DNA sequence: TGTGCCAGCAGTGATCACGGAGAGGCGGACACCGGGGAGCTGTTTTTT. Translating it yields CASSDHGEADTGELFF.

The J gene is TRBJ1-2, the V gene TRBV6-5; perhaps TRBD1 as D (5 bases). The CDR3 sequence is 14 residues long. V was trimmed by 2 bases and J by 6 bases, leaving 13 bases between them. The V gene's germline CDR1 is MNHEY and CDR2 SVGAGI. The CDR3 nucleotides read TGTGCCAGCAGTTACACAAAGGGGACCCATGGCTACACCTTC. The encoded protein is CASSYTKGTHGYTF.

CDR3 protein: CASSSSSTDTQYF. As DNA, the CDR3 is TGTGCCAGCAGCTCGTCTAGCACAGATACGCAGTATTTT. The rearrangement joins TRBV6-6 to TRBJ2-3, with D uncertain. V lost 6 bases to trimming and J lost 0 bases, with 7 bases between them. CDR3 length equals 13 residues. The germline gives CDR1 MNHNY, CDR2 SVGAGI (reference sequence).

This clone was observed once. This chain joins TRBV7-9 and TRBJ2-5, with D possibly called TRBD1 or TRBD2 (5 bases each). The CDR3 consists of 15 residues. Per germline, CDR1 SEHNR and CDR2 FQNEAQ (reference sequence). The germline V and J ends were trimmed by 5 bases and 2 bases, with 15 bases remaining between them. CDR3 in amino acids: CASSPTGAEQETQYF. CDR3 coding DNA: TGTGCCAGCAGCCCGACCGGGGCGGAACAAGAGACCCAGTACTTC.

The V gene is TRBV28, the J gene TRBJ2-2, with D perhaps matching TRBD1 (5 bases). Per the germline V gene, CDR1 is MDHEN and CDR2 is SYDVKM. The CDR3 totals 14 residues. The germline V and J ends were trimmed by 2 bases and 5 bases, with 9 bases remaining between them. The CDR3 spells CASSLDSETGELFF. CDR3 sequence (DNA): TGTGCCAGCAGTTTAGACAGTGAAACCGGGGAGCTGTTTTTT.

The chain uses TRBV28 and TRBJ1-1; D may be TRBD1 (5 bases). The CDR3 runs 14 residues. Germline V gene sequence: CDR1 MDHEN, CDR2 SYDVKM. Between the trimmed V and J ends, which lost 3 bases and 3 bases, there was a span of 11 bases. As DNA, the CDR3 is TGTGCCAGCAGTTTCGGGGGGTGGGACACTGAAGCTTTCTTT. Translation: CASSFGGWDTEAFF.

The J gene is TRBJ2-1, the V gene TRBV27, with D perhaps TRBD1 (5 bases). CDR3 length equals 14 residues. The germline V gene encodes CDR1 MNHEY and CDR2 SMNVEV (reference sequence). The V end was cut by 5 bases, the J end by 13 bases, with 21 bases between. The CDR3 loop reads CASSLSGHRLRQFF. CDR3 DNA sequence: TGTGCCAGCAGTCTTTCCGGACACCGTCTCCGTCAGTTCTTC.

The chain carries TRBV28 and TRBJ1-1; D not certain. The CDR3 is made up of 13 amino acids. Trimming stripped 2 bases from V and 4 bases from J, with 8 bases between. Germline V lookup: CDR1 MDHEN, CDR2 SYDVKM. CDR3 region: CASSLGRITEAFF. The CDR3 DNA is TGTGCCAGCAGTTTAGGCCGGATCACTGAAGCTTTCTTT.

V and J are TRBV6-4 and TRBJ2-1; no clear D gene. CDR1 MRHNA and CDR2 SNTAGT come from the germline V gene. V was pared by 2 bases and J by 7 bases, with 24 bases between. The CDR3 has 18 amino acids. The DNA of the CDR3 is TGTGCCAGCAGTGACCCGGACGCCGTCCCCTCGACCGCGAATGAGCAGTTCTTC. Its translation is CASSDPDAVPSTANEQFF.

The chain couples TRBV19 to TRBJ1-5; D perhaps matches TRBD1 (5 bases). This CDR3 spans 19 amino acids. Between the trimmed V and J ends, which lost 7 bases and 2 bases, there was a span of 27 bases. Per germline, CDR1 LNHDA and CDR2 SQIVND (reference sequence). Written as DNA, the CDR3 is TGTGCCAGTACATGGGGCGACTCGGGACCAGCTCCGGGCAATCAGCCCCAGCATTTT. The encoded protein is CASTWGDSGPAPGNQPQHF. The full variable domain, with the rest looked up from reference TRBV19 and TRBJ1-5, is DGGITQSPKYLFRKEGQNVTLSCEQNLNHDAMYWYRQDPGQGLRLIYYSQIVNDFQKGDIAEGYSVSREKKESFPLTVTSAQKNPTAFYLCASTWGDSGPAPGNQPQHFGDGTRLSIL.

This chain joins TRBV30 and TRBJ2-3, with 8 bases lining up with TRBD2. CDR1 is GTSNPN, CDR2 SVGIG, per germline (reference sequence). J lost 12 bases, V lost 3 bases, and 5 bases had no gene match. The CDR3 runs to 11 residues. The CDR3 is CAWSGGVVQYF. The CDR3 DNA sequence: TGTGCCTGGAGCGGGGGGGTCGTTCAGTATTTT.

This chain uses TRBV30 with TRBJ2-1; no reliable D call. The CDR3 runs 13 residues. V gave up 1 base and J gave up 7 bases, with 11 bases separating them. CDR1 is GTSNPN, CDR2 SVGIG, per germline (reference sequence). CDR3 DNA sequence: TGTGCCTGGAGTGAAGGCCCCTGGAATGAGCAGTTCTTC. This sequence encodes CAWSEGPWNEQFF.

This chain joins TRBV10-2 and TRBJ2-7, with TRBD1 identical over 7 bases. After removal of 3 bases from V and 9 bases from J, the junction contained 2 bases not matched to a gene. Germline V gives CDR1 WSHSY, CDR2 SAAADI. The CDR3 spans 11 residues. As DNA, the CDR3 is TGCGCCAGCAGTGATACAGGGGTGCAGTACTTC. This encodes CASSDTGVQYF.

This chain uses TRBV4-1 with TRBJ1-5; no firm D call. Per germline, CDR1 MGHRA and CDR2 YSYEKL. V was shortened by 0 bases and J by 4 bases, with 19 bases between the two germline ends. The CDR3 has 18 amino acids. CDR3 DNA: TGCGCCAGCAGCCAAGATGGTTGGGAGGAAGGGCTGAATCAGCCCCAGCATTTT. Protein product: CASSQDGWEEGLNQPQHF.

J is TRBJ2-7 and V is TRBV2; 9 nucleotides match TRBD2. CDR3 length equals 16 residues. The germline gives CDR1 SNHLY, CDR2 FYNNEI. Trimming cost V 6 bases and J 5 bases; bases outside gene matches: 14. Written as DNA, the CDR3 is TGTGCCAGCAGGGAAAGACCGGGACTAGCTATTAACGAGCAGTACTTC. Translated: CASRERPGLAINEQYF.

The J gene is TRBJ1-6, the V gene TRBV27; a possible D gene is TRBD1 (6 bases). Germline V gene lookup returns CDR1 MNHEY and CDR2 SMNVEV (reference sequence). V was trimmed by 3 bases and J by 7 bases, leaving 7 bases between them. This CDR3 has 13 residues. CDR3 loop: CASSFDRNSPLHF. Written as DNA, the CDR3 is TGTGCCAGCAGTTTCGACAGGAATTCACCCCTCCACTTT.

CDR3 sequence reads: CASSGTQGTTYEQYF. The CDR3 DNA reads as TGTGCCAGCAGCGGAACACAGGGAACTACCTACGAGCAGTACTTC. V is TRBV5-4 and J is TRBJ2-7; D might be TRBD1 (6 bases). The CDR3 extends over 15 amino acids. Looked up from germline, CDR1 is SGHNT and CDR2 is YYREEE (reference sequence). V shed 4 bases and J shed 2 bases, with 16 bases lying between them.

CDR3 in amino acids: CASSLPRGRDETSDTQYF. The CDR3 DNA follows: TGTGCCAGCAGCCTACCAAGGGGGCGGGATGAGACGTCAGATACGCAGTATTTT. The rearrangement links TRBV7-9 to TRBJ2-3, with D possibly being TRBD1 (7 bases). In germline, CDR1 is SEHNR, CDR2 FQNEAQ (reference sequence). Trimming stripped 5 bases from V and 4 bases from J, with 25 bases between. This CDR3 is built from 18 residues.